Listed here are 13 T cell receptor beta chains from one sample, sequenced in a study of radiotherapy plus CTLA-4 blockade in lung cancer. Sequencing used immunoSEQ multiplex PCR; TCRdb keeps in-frame clones, though not all of them. The data show tens of thousands of clones, 70% to 80% seen once. The source was peripheral blood, collected from a patient treated with radiotherapy plus ipilimumab. The source of these receptors is a human donor with non-small cell lung cancer who had a complete response to radiotherapy plus ipilimumab.

V usage is TRBV4-3 and J usage is TRBJ1-4; 7 positions match TRBD1. V lost 2 bases to trimming and J lost 7 bases; unmatched junction nucleotides: 1. Germline V gives CDR1 LGHNA, CDR2 YSLEER. This CDR3 region has 13 residues. The CDR3 DNA reads as TGCGCCAGCAGCCAAACAGGGGTTGAAAAACTGTTTTTT. This encodes CASSQTGVEKLFF.

This chain links TRBV5-1 with TRBJ2-2; possible D gene TRBD2, 7 bases. Germline V gives CDR1 SGHRS, CDR2 YFSETQ. This CDR3 has 14 residues. V lost 7 bases, J lost 6 bases, and 16 bases lay in between. Here the CDR3 reads CASCPREGAGELFF. For the CDR3, the DNA is TGCGCCAGCTGCCCCAGGGAGGGGGCCGGGGAGCTGTTTTTT.

J is TRBJ2-1 and V is TRBV7-2; TRBD2 agrees at 8 bases. Germline trimming cut 6 bases from V and 14 bases from J; bases unmatched to any gene: 9. Germline lookup yields CDR1 SGHTA and CDR2 FQGNSA. The CDR3 is 12 amino acids. For the CDR3, the DNA is TGTGCCAGCAGTCGACCGGGGGGGCGTAAGTTCTTC. Its protein product is CASSRPGGRKFF.

The chain couples TRBV9 to TRBJ1-5; 8 positions match TRBD1. The V and J ends lost 3 bases and 2 bases, in that order; junction bases with no gene match: 4. From germline, CDR1 is SGDLS and CDR2 YYNGEE. This CDR3 contains 15 residues. The CDR3 coding sequence is TGTGCCAGCAGCGCTGACAGGGGAGGCAATCAGCCCCAGCATTTT. Translating gives CASSADRGGNQPQHF. Full variable domain (remainder filled in from reference TRBV9 and TRBJ1-5): DSGVTQTPKHLITATGQRVTLRCSPRSGDLSVYWYQQSLDQGLQFLIQYYNGEERAKGNILERFSAQQFPDLHSELNLSSLELGDSALYFCASSADRGGNQPQHFGDGTRLSIL.

The V gene is TRBV6-5, the J gene TRBJ2-5; D remains ambiguous. Trimming removed 6 bases from V and 1 base from J, with 9 bases in between. The CDR3 extends over 13 amino acids. Germline assignment: CDR1 MNHEY and CDR2 SVGAGI. For the CDR3, the DNA is TGTGCCAGCAGCCGAGGTGCCCAAGAGACCCAGTACTTC. Translated: CASSRGAQETQYF.

The chain recombines TRBV5-1 with TRBJ1-1, with 7 bases identical to TRBD1. The V and J ends lost 7 bases and 2 bases, in that order; junction bases with no gene match: 8. The germline V gene encodes CDR1 SGHRS and CDR2 YFSETQ. The CDR3 runs 14 residues. The CDR3 loop reads CASPLQGHNTEAFF. Written as DNA, the CDR3 is TGCGCCAGCCCACTACAGGGGCATAACACTGAAGCTTTCTTT.

The chain couples TRBV6-5 to TRBJ1-5; D uncertain. The V gene lost 6 bases and the J gene lost 7 bases, with 19 bases spanning the gap. CDR1 is MNHEY, CDR2 SVGAGI, per germline. There are 15 residues in the CDR3. The CDR3 DNA sequence: TGTGCCAGCAGCCCGGGCGTATATTCCGCCCAGCCCCAGCATTTT. Its protein is CASSPGVYSAQPQHF.

This chain joins TRBV6-5 and TRBJ2-1; 8 bases line up with TRBD2. V dropped 8 bases and J dropped 5; count of bases not matched to a gene: 8. In germline, CDR1 is MNHEY, CDR2 SVGAGI. The CDR3 sequence is 14 residues long. The CDR3 DNA reads as TGTGCCAGCTCCGAGCGGGGGCGAAACAATGAGCAGTTCTTC. Its translation is CASSERGRNNEQFF.

The J gene is TRBJ1-2, the V gene TRBV30; D uncertain. Germline V gene lookup returns CDR1 GTSNPN and CDR2 SVGIG (reference sequence). The CDR3 extends over 14 amino acids. With 2 bases removed from V and 5 bases from J, the gap between germline ends came to 15 bases. The CDR3 here is CAWSLERSLYGYTF. The CDR3 DNA is TGTGCCTGGAGTCTGGAGAGGAGTCTATATGGCTACACCTTC.

The chain is built from TRBV19 and TRBJ1-4; tentative D call: TRBD1 (5 bases). Per the germline V gene, CDR1 is LNHDA and CDR2 is SQIVND (reference sequence). The CDR3 has 16 amino acids. Trimming stripped 7 bases from V and 0 bases from J, with 15 bases between. The CDR3, as DNA: TGTGCCAGTAAATGGTCCGGGGGGGCAACTAATGAAAAACTGTTTTTT. Amino acids: CASKWSGGATNEKLFF.

The V call is TRBV12-1, the J call TRBJ1-2. TRBV12-1 is designated a pseudogene. This CDR3 spans 16 amino acids. For the CDR3, the DNA is TGTGCCAGCAGCCTCCCTCGTGACCGGGGGGCCTATGGCTACACCTTC. Translation: CASSLPRDRGAYGYTF.

The genes are TRBV10-3 and TRBJ2-1, with 11 bases lining up with TRBD2. CDR1 ENHRY and CDR2 SYGVKD come from the germline V gene. The CDR3 loop spans 15 amino acids. V lost 5 bases to trimming and J lost 5 bases; unmatched junction nucleotides: 5. In DNA form, the CDR3 reads TGTGCCATCAGTCTTACTAGCGGGAGAAACAATGAGCAGTTCTTC. Its protein is CAISLTSGRNNEQFF.

V usage is TRBV5-1 and J usage is TRBJ1-2; tentatively, D is TRBD1 (5 bases). The V end was cut by 4 bases, the J end by 7 bases, with 23 bases between. The CDR3 is 16 residues long. From germline, CDR1 is SGHRS and CDR2 YFSETQ. CDR3 sequence (DNA): TGCGCCAGCAGCCTTGGGGCAGTTGGGGCCCAGGTTGGCTACACCTTC. Amino acids: CASSLGAVGAQVGYTF.